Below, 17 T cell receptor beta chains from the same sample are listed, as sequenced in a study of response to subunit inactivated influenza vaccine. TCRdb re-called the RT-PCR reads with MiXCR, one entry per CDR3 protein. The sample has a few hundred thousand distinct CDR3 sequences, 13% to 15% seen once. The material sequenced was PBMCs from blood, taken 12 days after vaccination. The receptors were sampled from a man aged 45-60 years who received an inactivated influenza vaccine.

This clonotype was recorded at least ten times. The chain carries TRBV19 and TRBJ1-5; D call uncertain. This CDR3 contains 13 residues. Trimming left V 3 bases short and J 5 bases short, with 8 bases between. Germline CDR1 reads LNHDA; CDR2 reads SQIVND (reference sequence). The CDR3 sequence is CASSIRMDQPQHF. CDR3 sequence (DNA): TGTGCCAGTAGTATCCGGATGGATCAGCCCCAGCATTTT.

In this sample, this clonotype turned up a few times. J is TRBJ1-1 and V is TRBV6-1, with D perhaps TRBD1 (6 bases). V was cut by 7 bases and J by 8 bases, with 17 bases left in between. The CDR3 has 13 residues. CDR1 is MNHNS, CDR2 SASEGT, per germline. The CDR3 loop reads CASKRQVLTEAFF. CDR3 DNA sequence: TGTGCCAGCAAAAGACAGGTACTAACCGAAGCTTTCTTT.

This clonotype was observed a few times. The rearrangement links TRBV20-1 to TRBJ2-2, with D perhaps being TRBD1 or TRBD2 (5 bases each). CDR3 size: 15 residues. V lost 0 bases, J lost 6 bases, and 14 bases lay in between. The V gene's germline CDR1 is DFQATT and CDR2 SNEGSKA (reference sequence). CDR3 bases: TGCAGTGCTAGAGACATGAGGGGCGTCCCCGGGGAGCTGTTTTTT. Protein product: CSARDMRGVPGELFF.

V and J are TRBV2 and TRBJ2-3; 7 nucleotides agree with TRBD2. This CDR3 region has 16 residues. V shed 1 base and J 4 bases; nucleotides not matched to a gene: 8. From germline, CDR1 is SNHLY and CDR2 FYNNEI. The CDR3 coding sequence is TGTGCCAGCAGTGAAGGTCGTCTAGCGGAGTCAGATACGCAGTATTTT. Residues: CASSEGRLAESDTQYF.

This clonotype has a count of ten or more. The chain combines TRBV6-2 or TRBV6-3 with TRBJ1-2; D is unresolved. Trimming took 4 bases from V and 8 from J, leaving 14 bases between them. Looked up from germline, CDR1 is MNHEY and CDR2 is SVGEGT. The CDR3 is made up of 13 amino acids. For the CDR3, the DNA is TGTGCCAGCAGTTTATTATACAGAGGCGGCTACACCTTC. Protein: CASSLLYRGGYTF.

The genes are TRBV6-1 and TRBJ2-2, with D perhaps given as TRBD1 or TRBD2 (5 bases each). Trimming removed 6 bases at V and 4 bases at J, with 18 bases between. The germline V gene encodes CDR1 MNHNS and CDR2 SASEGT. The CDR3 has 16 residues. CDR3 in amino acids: CASSQGTARGTGELFF. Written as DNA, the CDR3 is TGTGCCAGCAGCCAAGGGACGGCTCGCGGCACCGGGGAGCTGTTTTTT.

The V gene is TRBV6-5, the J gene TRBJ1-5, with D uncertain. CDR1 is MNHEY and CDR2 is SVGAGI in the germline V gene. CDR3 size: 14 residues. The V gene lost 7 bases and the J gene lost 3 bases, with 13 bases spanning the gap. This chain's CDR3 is CASTSRRDNQPQHF. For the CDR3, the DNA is TGTGCCAGCACTTCCCGAAGGGACAATCAGCCCCAGCATTTT.

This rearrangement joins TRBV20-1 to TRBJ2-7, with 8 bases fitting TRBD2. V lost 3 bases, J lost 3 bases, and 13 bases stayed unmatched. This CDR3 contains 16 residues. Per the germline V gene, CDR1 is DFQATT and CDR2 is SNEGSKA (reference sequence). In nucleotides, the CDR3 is TGCAGTGCTAGGACGGACGGGTTAGCGGGATTCTACGAGCAGTACTTC. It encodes CSARTDGLAGFYEQYF.

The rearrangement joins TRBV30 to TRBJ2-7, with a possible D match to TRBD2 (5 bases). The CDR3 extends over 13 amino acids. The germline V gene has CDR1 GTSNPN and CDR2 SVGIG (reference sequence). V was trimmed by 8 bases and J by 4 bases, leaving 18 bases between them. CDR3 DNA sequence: TGTGCCCTGAGCAGGTTAGGACTTTACGAGCAGTACTTC. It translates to CALSRLGLYEQYF.

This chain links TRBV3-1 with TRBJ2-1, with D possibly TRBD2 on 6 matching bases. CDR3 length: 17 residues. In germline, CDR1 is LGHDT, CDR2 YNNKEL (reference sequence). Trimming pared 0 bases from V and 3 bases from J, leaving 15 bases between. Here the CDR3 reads CASSQDVSGAYYNEQFF. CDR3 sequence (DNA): TGTGCCAGCAGCCAAGATGTTAGCGGAGCCTACTACAATGAGCAGTTCTTC.

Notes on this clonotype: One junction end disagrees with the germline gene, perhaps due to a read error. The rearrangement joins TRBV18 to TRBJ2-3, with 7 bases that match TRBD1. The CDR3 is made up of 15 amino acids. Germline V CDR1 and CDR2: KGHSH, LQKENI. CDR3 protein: CASSPSGTVRDTRYF. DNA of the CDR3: TGTGCCAGCTCACCCTCCGGGACAGTTAGAGATACGCGGTATTTT.

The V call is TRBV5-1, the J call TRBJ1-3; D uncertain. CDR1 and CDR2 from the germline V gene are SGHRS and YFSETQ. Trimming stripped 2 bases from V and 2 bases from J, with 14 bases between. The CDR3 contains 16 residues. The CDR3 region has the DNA TGCGCCAGCAGCTTATTATTGGGTGGCGCTGGAAACACCATATATTTT. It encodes CASSLLLGGAGNTIYF.

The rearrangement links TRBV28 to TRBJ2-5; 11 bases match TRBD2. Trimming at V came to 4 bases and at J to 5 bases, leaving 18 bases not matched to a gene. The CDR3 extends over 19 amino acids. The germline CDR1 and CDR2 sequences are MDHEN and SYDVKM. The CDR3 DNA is TGTGCCAGCAGTTCTCTAGCCGGGACTAGCGGACGTACTCGGGAGACCCAGTACTTC. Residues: CASSSLAGTSGRTRETQYF.

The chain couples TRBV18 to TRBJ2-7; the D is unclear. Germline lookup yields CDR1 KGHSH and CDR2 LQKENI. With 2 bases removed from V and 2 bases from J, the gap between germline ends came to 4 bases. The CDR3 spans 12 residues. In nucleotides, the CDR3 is TGTGCCAGCTCACCAGATCCCTACGAGCAGTACTTC. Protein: CASSPDPYEQYF.

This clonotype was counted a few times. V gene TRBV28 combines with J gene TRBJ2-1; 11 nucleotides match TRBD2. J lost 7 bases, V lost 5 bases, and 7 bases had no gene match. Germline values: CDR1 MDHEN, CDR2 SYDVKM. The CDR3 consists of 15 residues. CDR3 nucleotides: TGTGCCAGCAGTGACAGAGGGACTAGCGGTAATGAGCAGTTCTTC. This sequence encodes CASSDRGTSGNEQFF.

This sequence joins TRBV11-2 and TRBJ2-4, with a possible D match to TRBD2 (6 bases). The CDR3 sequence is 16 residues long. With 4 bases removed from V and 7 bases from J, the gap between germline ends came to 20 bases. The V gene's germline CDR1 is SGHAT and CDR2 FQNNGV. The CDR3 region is CASSSTVGPRGNIQYF. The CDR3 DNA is TGTGCCAGCAGCTCAACGGTTGGGCCCCGGGGGAACATTCAGTACTTC.

The CDR3: CAISRQGYEQYF. For the CDR3, the DNA is TGTGCCATCAGTAGACAGGGCTACGAGCAGTACTTC. The chain is built from TRBV10-3 and TRBJ2-7, with 7 bases lining up with TRBD1. The J segment lost 3 bases and the V segment lost 5 bases, leaving 1 base of the junction unmatched. The germline gives CDR1 ENHRY, CDR2 SYGVKD. The CDR3 runs 12 residues.